This T cell receptor (beta chain) was identified during a study of CD4 T cells in relation to SARS-CoV-2 and coronaviruses. Sequenced by immunoSEQ multiplex PCR; TCRdb stores in-frame clones only, minus some. The sample has about 20,000 clones, less than 70% seen once. Unmatched junction bases numbered 13, after V lost 4 bases and J lost 4 bases. CDR3 length: 16 residues. Looked up from germline, CDR1 is SGHNT and CDR2 is YYREEE (reference sequence). Regarding this clone: What it binds is unknown.

CD4+ T cells from unexposed donors were obtained before the COVID-19 pandemic (2011-2018). After ten to eleven days of culture, CD4+ T cells were isolated. Sequenced material: CD4+ T cells from PBMCs, cultured in vitro. This chain uses TRBV5-4 with TRBJ1-1; 7 bases are shared with TRBD1. The TCR sequence derives from a human donor in good health. The CDR3 reads CASSTPGTEELTEAFF. The CDR3 region has the DNA TGTGCCAGCAGCACTCCGGGGACAGAGGAGCTCACTGAAGCTTTCTTT.